Listed below are T cell receptor beta chains from one sample, sequenced in a study of cytomegalovirus exposure and HLA in healthy donors. Libraries were prepared by immunoSEQ multiplex PCR; TCRdb keeps only in-frame clonotypes and omits some of them. The sample holds under 200,000 clones, about 90% seen once. Input material: PBMCs. Receptors originate from a woman younger than 30 in good health and CMV-seropositive. The CDR3 runs from the conserved cysteine through the conserved F or W. The D gene is left open where the match is weak. For some rows the clone size is stated as once, few or many, or as a class when expanded; others skip it.

size: .
D: .
V: TRBV28
J: TRBJ1-1
CDR3: CASSQWRQVGTEAFF
DNA: TGTGCCAGCAGTCAATGGCGACAGGTGGGCACTGAAGCTTTCTTT

size: .
D: .
V: TRBV19
J: TRBJ2-2
CDR3: CASANTGELFF
DNA: TGTGCCAGCGCGAACACCGGGGAGCTGTTTTTT

size: .
D: .
V: TRBV28
J: TRBJ1-2
CDR3: CAVTGPGGLGYTF
DNA: TGTGCCGTTACAGGCCCCGGGGGACTTGGCTACACCTTC

size: .
D: TRBD2
V: TRBV15
J: TRBJ2-7
CDR3: CATSSSRLAAYEQYF
DNA: TGTGCCACCAGCAGCTCCCGACTAGCCGCCTACGAGCAGTACTTC

size: .
D: .
V: TRBV14
J: TRBJ2-7
CDR3: CASSDTLGPRFYEQYF
DNA: TGTGCCAGCAGCGACACACTAGGCCCCCGCTTCTACGAGCAGTACTTC

size: once
D: TRBD2
V: TRBV5-1
J: TRBJ2-1
CDR3: CASSWLGTSGSYEQFF
DNA: TGCGCCAGCAGCTGGCTCGGGACTAGCGGGAGTTATGAGCAGTTCTTC

size: .
D: .
V: TRBV12-5
J: TRBJ2-7
CDR3: CASGFPGNEQYF
DNA: TGTGCTAGTGGTTTCCCAGGCAACGAGCAGTACTTC

size: .
D: .
V: TRBV7-9
J: TRBJ1-1
CDR3: CATPREASDTEAFF
DNA: TGTGCCACCCCTAGAGAGGCATCCGACACTGAAGCTTTCTTT

size: few
D: TRBD2
V: TRBV30
J: TRBJ2-2
CDR3: CAWSHGSGDGELFF
DNA: TGTGCCTGGAGTCATGGTAGCGGGGACGGGGAGCTGTTTTTT

size: once
D: .
V: TRBV27
J: TRBJ1-4
CDR3: CASSPQAGRINEKLFF
DNA: TGTGCCAGCAGTCCCCAGGCAGGGCGAATCAATGAAAAACTGTTTTTT

size: .
D: .
V: TRBV1
J: TRBJ2-5
CDR3: CTSSQRLAGGQETQYF
DNA: TGCACCAGCAGCCAGAGGCTAGCGGGGGGCCAAGAGACCCAGTACTTC

size: .
D: .
V: TRBV23-1
J: TRBJ2-7
CDR3: CASSPSEQYF
DNA: TGCGCCAGCAGTCCCTCCGAGCAGTACTTC

size: .
D: .
V: TRBV28
J: TRBJ1-3
CDR3: CASGGTGMQGNTIYF
DNA: TGTGCCAGCGGGGGGACCGGGATGCAGGGAAACACCATATATTTT

size: .
D: .
V: TRBV28
J: TRBJ2-7
CDR3: CASSLLGGAGYEQYF
DNA: TGTGCCAGCAGTTTATTAGGGGGGGCGGGATACGAGCAGTACTTC

size: few
D: .
V: TRBV30
J: TRBJ1-5
CDR3: CAWSSGGNQPQHF
DNA: TGTGCCTGGAGTTCAGGGGGCAATCAGCCCCAGCATTTT

size: .
D: TRBD2
V: TRBV11-1
J: TRBJ2-1
CDR3: CASSFGSRRRGRAGEQFF
DNA: TGTGCCAGCAGCTTCGGGAGCCGACGGCGCGGGAGGGCCGGGGAGCAGTTCTTC

size: .
D: .
V: TRBV7-9
J: TRBJ2-1
CDR3: CASSLGGRGRGDEQFF
DNA: TGTGCCAGCAGCTTAGGGGGTCGGGGCAGGGGCGATGAGCAGTTCTTC

size: few
D: TRBD1
V: TRBV4-1
J: TRBJ2-5
CDR3: CASSQAGTGGLETQYF
DNA: TGCGCCAGCAGCCAAGCCGGGACAGGGGGCCTAGAGACCCAGTACTTC

size: .
D: .
V: TRBV27
J: TRBJ2-7
CDR3: CASSSRGTGTSYEQYF
DNA: TGTGCCAGCAGTTCCCGTGGGACGGGGACTTCCTACGAGCAGTACTTC

size: .
D: .
V: TRBV6-5
J: TRBJ1-1
CDR3: CASRPTTGLTEAFF
DNA: TGTGCCAGCCGACCCACGACAGGCCTCACTGAAGCTTTCTTT

size: .
D: TRBD2
V: TRBV19
J: TRBJ2-3
CDR3: CATSNLAGADTQYF
DNA: TGTGCCACTAGTAACCTAGCGGGAGCAGATACGCAGTATTTT

size: .
D: .
V: TRBV5-1
J: TRBJ2-5
CDR3: CASSLSGSQETQYF
DNA: TGCGCCAGCAGCTTGTCGGGTTCCCAAGAGACCCAGTACTTC

size: .
D: TRBD2
V: TRBV10-3
J: TRBJ2-7
CDR3: CATTAGGTYEQYF
DNA: TGTGCCACCACAGCGGGGGGGACCTACGAGCAGTACTTC

size: .
D: TRBD2
V: TRBV7-9
J: TRBJ2-1
CDR3: CASSLLAGGWNEQFF
DNA: TGTGCCAGCAGTCTACTAGCGGGAGGGTGGAATGAGCAGTTCTTC

size: .
D: TRBD1
V: TRBV6-1
J: TRBJ1-5
CDR3: CASSRDSNQPQHF
DNA: TGTGCCAGCAGTCGGGACAGTAATCAGCCCCAGCATTTT

size: .
D: .
V: TRBV25-1
J: TRBJ2-1
CDR3: CASSEFSRDYNEQFF
DNA: TGTGCCAGCAGTGAATTCAGTCGGGATTACAATGAGCAGTTCTTC

size: .
D: TRBD1
V: TRBV28
J: TRBJ1-5
CDR3: CASTLGDRNQPQHF
DNA: TGTGCCAGCACCCTTGGGGACAGAAATCAGCCCCAGCATTTT